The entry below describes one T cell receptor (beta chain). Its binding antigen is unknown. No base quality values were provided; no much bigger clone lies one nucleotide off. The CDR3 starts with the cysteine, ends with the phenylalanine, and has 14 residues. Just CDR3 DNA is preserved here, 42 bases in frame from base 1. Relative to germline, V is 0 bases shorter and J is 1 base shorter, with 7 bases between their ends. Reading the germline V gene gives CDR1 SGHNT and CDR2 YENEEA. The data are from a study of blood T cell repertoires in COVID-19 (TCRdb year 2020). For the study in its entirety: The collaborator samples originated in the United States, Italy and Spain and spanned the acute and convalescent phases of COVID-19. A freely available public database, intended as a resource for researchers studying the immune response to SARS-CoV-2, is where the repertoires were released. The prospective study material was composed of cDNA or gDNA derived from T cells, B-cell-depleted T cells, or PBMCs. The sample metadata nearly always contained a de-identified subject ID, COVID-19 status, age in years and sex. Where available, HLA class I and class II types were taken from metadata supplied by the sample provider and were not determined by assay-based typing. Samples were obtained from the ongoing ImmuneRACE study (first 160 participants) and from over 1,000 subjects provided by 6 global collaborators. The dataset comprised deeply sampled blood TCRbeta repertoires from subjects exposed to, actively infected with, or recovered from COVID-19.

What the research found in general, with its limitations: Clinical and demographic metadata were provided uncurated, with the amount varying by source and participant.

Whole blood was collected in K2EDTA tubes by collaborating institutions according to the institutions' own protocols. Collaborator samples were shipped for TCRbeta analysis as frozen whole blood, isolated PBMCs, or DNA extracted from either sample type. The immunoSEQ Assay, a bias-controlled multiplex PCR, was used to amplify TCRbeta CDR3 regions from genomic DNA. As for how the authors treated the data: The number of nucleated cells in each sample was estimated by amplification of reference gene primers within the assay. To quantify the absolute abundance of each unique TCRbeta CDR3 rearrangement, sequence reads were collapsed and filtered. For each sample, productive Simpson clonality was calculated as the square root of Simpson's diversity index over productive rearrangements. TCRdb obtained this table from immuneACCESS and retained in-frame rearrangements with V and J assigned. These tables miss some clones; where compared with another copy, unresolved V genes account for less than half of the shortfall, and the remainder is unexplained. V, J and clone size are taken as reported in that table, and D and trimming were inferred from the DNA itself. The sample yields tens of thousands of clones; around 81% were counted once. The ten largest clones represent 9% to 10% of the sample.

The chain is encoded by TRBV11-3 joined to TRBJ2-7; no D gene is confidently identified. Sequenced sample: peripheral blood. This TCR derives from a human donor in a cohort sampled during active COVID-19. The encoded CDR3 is CASSLDPRSYEQYF. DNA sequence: TGTGCCAGCAGCTTAGATCCCAGATCCTACGAGCAGTACTTC.